This passage covers 20 T cell receptor beta chains from one sample sequenced in a study of blood T cell repertoires in COVID-19. Assay used: immunoSEQ multiplex PCR; TCRdb lists only in-frame clones, some missing. The table records about 240,000 clones, roughly 83% of them present only once. The sample taken for sequencing was peripheral blood. These receptors were collected from an elderly man with acute or convalescent COVID-19.

This clone came up once. This chain links TRBV7-8 with TRBJ1-5; the D is unclear. The CDR3 extends over 13 amino acids. Germline V gives CDR1 SGHVS, CDR2 FQNEAQ. V shed 4 bases and J shed 10 bases, with 14 bases lying between them. The CDR3 reads CASSSYEEAPQHF. In DNA, the CDR3 is TGTGCCAGCAGCTCCTATGAGGAGGCCCCCCAGCATTTT.

Only a few counts were recorded for this clone. The chain links TRBV27 to TRBJ1-4; the D is unclear. CDR1 is MNHEY, CDR2 SMNVEV, per germline (reference sequence). Trimming shortened V by 2 bases and J by 8 bases, and 12 bases separated the two germline ends. The CDR3 covers 14 residues. Written as DNA, the CDR3 is TGTGCCAGCAGTTTAGGGCCTCTTGGGGAAAAACTGTTTTTT. Residues: CASSLGPLGEKLFF.

The sample holds a few counts of this clone. The gene calls are TRBV28 and TRBJ1-5; D gene uncertain. Trimming removed 5 bases at V and 4 bases at J, with 12 bases between. The germline gives CDR1 MDHEN, CDR2 SYDVKM. The CDR3 contains 14 residues. The CDR3 DNA reads as TGTGCCAGCAGTCTGATACGGGAAAATCAGCCCCAGCATTTT. It specifies CASSLIRENQPQHF.

The CDR3 DNA reads as TGTGCCAGCAGGGCGACAGGGAAGATGAACACTGAAGCTTTCTTT. Encoded protein: CASRATGKMNTEAFF. This chain connects TRBV11-1 to TRBJ1-1; 7 bases are a match to TRBD1. Unmatched junction bases numbered 7, after V lost 6 bases and J lost 0 bases. The CDR3 spans 15 residues. CDR1 is SGHAT and CDR2 is FQDESV in the germline V gene (reference sequence).

V gene TRBV28 combines with J gene TRBJ1-1; no reliable D call. Germline lookup yields CDR1 MDHEN and CDR2 SYDVKM. Trimming shortened V by 7 bases and J by 1 base, and 16 bases separated the two germline ends. CDR3 length: 15 residues. This CDR3 is CASTPRGRPNTEAFF. The CDR3 DNA reads as TGTGCCAGCACCCCTCGGGGAAGGCCGAACACTGAAGCTTTCTTT.

The CDR3 DNA sequence: TGTGCCATCAGTGCAGGGTTAAATGAAAAACTGTTTTTT. As protein: CAISAGLNEKLFF. This chain connects TRBV10-3 to TRBJ1-4; tentative D call: TRBD1 (5 bases). Germline CDR1 reads ENHRY; CDR2 reads SYGVKD. V was cut by 4 bases and J by 5 bases, with 8 bases left in between. This CDR3 is 13 amino acids long.

The table lists this clone with a count of one. V usage is TRBV18 and J usage is TRBJ2-1; D uncertain. Germline V gene data show CDR1 as KGHSH and CDR2 as LQKENI. The CDR3 is 16 residues long. V lost 5 bases and J 0 bases, leaving 14 bases between the germline ends. CDR3 in amino acids: CASSSMSGVSYNEQFF. The CDR3 DNA is TGTGCCAGCTCATCGATGTCCGGAGTCTCCTACAATGAGCAGTTCTTC. Complete variable domain (other parts from reference TRBV18 and TRBJ2-1): NAGVMQNPRHLVRRRGQEARLRCSPMKGHSHVYWYRQLPEEGLKFMVYLQKENIIDESGMPKERFSAEFPKEGPSILRIQQVVRGDSAAYFCASSSMSGVSYNEQFFGPGTRLTVL.

The chain is built from TRBV7-9 and TRBJ2-3; TRBD1 matches at 10 bases. Germline CDR1 is SEHNR and CDR2 is FQNEAQ (reference sequence). V was pared by 5 bases and J by 4 bases, with 6 bases of the junction left unmatched. The CDR3 length is 15 residues. CDR3 coding DNA: TGTGCCAGCAGCAACCGGGACAGGGGCGCAGATACGCAGTATTTT. Translated, it gives CASSNRDRGADTQYF.

V and J are TRBV9 and TRBJ1-4; 9 nucleotides agree with TRBD1. The CDR3 runs 16 residues. CDR1 SGDLS and CDR2 YYNGEE come from the germline V gene. J lost 7 bases, V lost 3 bases, and 10 bases had no gene match. The CDR3 region has the DNA TGTGCCAGCAGCGGGACAGGGGTGGTAGGGAGTGAAAAACTGTTTTTT. Its translation: CASSGTGVVGSEKLFF.

The rearrangement links TRBV7-2 to TRBJ2-7, with D unclear. Trimming removed 5 bases at V and 6 bases at J, with 11 bases between. The CDR3 extends over 12 amino acids. CDR1 and CDR2 from the germline V gene are SGHTA and FQGNSA. The CDR3 DNA is TGTGCCAGCAGCCTTAGTAATGGCGAGCAGTACTTC. It is translated as CASSLSNGEQYF.

This clone was counted only a few times. V is TRBV6-4 and J is TRBJ1-2; 8 bases map to TRBD1. The trim removed 5 bases at V and 8 bases at J, leaving 7 bases unmatched. Germline assignment: CDR1 MRHNA and CDR2 SNTAGT. The CDR3 runs 13 residues. This CDR3 reads CASSPTRTGGYTF. The CDR3 coding sequence is TGTGCCAGCAGTCCAACCCGGACAGGGGGCTACACCTTC.

The chain joins TRBV3-1 (or the pseudogene TRBV3-2) to TRBJ2-5; D gene uncertain. In germline, CDR1 is LGHDT, CDR2 YNNKEL (reference sequence). The CDR3 is 13 residues long. The V and J ends lost 2 bases and 5 bases respectively, with 9 bases between them. The CDR3 sequence: CASSQNLVETQYF. CDR3 DNA sequence: TGTGCCAGCAGCCAAAACTTAGTGGAGACCCAGTACTTC.

The chain links TRBV28 to TRBJ1-5; D ambiguous. There are 14 residues in the CDR3. V lost 5 bases to trimming and J lost 6 bases, with 14 bases between them. The germline V gene has CDR1 MDHEN and CDR2 SYDVKM. CDR3 coding DNA: TGTGCCAGCAGTCCCGCCACGACGGGTCAGCCCCAGCATTTT. Translating gives CASSPATTGQPQHF.

The chain links TRBV27 to TRBJ2-1; weak D call: TRBD2 (5 bases). From germline, CDR1 is MNHEY and CDR2 SMNVEV (reference sequence). The CDR3 runs to 14 residues. The V and J ends lost 2 bases and 10 bases respectively, with 15 bases between them. CDR3 sequence: CASSLEVRAGEQFF. The CDR3 bases are TGTGCCAGCAGTTTAGAGGTGCGGGCCGGGGAGCAGTTCTTC.

The CDR3 DNA follows: TGTGCCAGCAGTGAAAGGGACAGGGGGCTCAACGAGCAGTACTTC. Protein sequence: CASSERDRGLNEQYF. The rearrangement uses TRBV6-1 and TRBJ2-7; 12 nucleotides agree with TRBD1. With V trimmed by 2 bases and J by 5 bases, 4 bases remained unmatched. This CDR3 region has 15 residues. Per the germline V gene, CDR1 is MNHNS and CDR2 is SASEGT.

CDR3 residues: CASSQGEGRGETQYF. CDR3 DNA: TGCGCCAGCAGCCAAGGCGAGGGCAGGGGTGAGACCCAGTACTTC. J is TRBJ2-5 and V is TRBV4-1; D possibly corresponds to TRBD1 (6 bases). The V gene's germline CDR1 is MGHRA and CDR2 YSYEKL. The CDR3 runs to 15 residues. V shed 1 base and J shed 5 bases, with 14 bases lying between them.

This clone was counted a few times. The chain couples TRBV9 to TRBJ2-5; 8 positions match TRBD1. The junction had 8 bases not matched to a gene; V was cut back by 2 bases and J by 5 bases. This CDR3 spans 15 amino acids. The germline CDR1 and CDR2 sequences are SGDLS and YYNGEE. CDR3: CASSVETGDGETQYF. CDR3 coding DNA: TGTGCCAGCAGCGTGGAGACAGGGGATGGGGAGACCCAGTACTTC.

The V call is TRBV4-3, the J call TRBJ2-1, with TRBD2 identical over 9 bases. V lost 8 bases, J lost 0 bases, and 11 bases stayed unmatched. Germline CDR1 LGHNA, CDR2 YSLEER. CDR3 length: 17 residues. CDR3 nucleotide sequence: TGCGCCAGCCGCCCATCAGTAGCGGGGGTCTCCTACAATGAGCAGTTCTTC. Amino acids: CASRPSVAGVSYNEQFF.

This chain links TRBV6-6 with TRBJ1-5; possible D gene TRBD1, 5 bases. The CDR3 totals 15 residues. Germline V CDR1 and CDR2: MNHNY, SVGAGI (reference sequence). V gave up 2 bases and J gave up 5 bases, with 13 bases separating them. The CDR3 coding sequence is TGTGCCAGCAGTTACGGCCAGGGAGGTGATCAGCCCCAGCATTTT. Protein: CASSYGQGGDQPQHF.

J is TRBJ2-7 and V is TRBV3-1 (or the pseudogene TRBV3-2); tentative D call: TRBD2 (5 bases). Per germline, CDR1 LGHDT and CDR2 YNNKEL (reference sequence). The V and J ends lost 0 bases and 3 bases respectively, with 9 bases between them. The CDR3 loop spans 14 amino acids. The CDR3 nucleotides are TGTGCCAGCAGCCAAGATCGGAGGAACTACGAGCAGTACTTC. It yields the protein CASSQDRRNYEQYF.